This TCR beta chain stems from a study of blood T cell repertoires in COVID-19. In the study overall: Sites across the United States, Italy and Spain contributed samples from acute and convalescent COVID-19. Sources were T cells, B-cell-depleted T cells, or PBMCs; the material itself was cDNA or gDNA.

V gave up 1 base and J gave up 8 bases, with 6 bases separating them. CDR3 length: 12 residues. Germline CDR1 reads SEHNR; CDR2 reads FQNEAQ (reference sequence). Original analysis: Scientists estimated how many nucleated cells there were by amplifying reference gene primers. Profiling relied on immunoSEQ multiplex PCR, and the TCRdb table lists in-frame clones only, not all of them. D and trimming were read from the DNA, whereas the V and J calls and clone size are those reported in that table. The table includes approximately 100,000 clones, about 83% detected once. Material for sequencing was peripheral blood. The rearrangement links TRBV7-9 to TRBJ2-1; no definite D call. This receptor was obtained from a woman in her seventies with acute or convalescent COVID-19. This CDR3 reads CASSLVLYEQFF. The CDR3 DNA reads TGTGCCAGCAGCTTAGTACTGTATGAGCAGTTCTTC.